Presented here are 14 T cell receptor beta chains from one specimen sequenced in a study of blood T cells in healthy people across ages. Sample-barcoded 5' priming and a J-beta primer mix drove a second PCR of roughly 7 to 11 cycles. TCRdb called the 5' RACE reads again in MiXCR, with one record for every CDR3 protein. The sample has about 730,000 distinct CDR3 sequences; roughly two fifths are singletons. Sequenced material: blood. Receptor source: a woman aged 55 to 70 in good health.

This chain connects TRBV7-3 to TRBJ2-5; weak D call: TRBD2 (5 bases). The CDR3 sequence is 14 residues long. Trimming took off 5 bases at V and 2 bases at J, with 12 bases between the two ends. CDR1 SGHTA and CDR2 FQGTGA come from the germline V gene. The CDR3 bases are TGTGCCAGCAGCCCGGACTCGCGGCAAGAGACCCAGTACTTC. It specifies CASSPDSRQETQYF.

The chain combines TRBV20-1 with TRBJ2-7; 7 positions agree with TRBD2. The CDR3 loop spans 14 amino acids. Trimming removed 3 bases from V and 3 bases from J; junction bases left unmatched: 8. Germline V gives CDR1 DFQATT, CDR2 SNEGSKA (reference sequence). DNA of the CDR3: TGCAGTGCTAGGGCCGGGACTACCCTCTACGAGCAGTACTTC. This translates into CSARAGTTLYEQYF.

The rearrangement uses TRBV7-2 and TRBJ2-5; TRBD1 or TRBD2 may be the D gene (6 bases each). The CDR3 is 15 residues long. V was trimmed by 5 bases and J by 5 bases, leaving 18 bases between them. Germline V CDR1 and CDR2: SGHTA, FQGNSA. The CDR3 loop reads CASSQQGLRGETQYF. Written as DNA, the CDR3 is TGTGCCAGCAGCCAACAGGGACTCCGTGGGGAGACCCAGTACTTC.

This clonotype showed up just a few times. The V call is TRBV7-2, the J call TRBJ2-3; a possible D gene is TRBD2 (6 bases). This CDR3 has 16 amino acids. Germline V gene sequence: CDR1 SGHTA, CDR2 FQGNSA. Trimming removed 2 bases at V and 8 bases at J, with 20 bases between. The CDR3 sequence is CASSLYGGLVSGTQYF. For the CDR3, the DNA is TGTGCCAGCAGCTTATACGGGGGTTTAGTTTCTGGTACGCAGTATTTT.

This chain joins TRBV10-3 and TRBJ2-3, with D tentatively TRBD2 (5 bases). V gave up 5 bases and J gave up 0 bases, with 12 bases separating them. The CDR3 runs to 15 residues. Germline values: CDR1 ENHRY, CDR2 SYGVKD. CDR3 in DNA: TGTGCCATCAGTTCCAGCGGAACTAGCACAGATACGCAGTATTTT. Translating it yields CAISSSGTSTDTQYF.

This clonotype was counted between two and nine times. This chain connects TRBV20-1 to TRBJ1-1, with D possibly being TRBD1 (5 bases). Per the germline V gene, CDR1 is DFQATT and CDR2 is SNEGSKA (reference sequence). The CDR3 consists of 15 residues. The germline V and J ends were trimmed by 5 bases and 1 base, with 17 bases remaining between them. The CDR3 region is CSAPGHLLSNTEAFF. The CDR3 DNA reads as TGCAGTGCTCCTGGACACCTACTATCGAACACTGAAGCTTTCTTT.

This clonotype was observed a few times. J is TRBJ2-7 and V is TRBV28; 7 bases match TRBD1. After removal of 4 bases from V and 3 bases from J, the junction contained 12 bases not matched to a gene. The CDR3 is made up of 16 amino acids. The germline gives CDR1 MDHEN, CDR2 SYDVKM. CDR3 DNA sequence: TGTGCCAGCAGTTCCCTCGGACAGGTAGGGAGCTACGAGCAGTACTTC. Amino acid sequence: CASSSLGQVGSYEQYF. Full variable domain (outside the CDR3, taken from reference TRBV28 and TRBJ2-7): DVKVTQSSRYLVKRTGEKVFLECVQDMDHENMFWYRQDPGLGLRLIYFSYDVKMKEKGDIPEGYSVSREKKERFSLILESASTNQTSMYLCASSSLGQVGSYEQYFGPGTRLTVT.

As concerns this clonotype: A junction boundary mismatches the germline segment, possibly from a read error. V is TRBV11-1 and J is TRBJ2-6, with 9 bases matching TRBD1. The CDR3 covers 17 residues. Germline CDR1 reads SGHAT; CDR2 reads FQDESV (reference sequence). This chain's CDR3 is CTSSAGTGSSGANVLTF. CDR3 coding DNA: TGTACCAGCAGCGCGGGGACAGGGAGCTCTGGGGCCAACGTCCTGACTTTC. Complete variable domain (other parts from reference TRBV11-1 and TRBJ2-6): EAEVAQSPRYKITEKSQAVAFWCDPISGHATLYWYRQILGQGPELLVQFQDESVVDDSQLPKDRFSAERLKGVDSTLKIQPAELGDSAMYLCTSSAGTGSSGANVLTFGAGSRLTVL.

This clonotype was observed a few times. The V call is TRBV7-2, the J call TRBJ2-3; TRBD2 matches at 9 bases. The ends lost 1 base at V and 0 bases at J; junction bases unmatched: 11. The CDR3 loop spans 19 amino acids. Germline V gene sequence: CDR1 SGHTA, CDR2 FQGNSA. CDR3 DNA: TGTGCCAGCAGCTTAGATCCTAGCGGGGCTTTATACAGCACAGATACGCAGTATTTT. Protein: CASSLDPSGALYSTDTQYF. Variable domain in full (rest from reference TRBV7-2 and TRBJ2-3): GAGVSQSPSNKVTEKGKDVELRCDPISGHTALYWYRQSLGQGLEFLIYFQGNSAPDKSGLPSDRFSAERTGGSVSTLTIQRTQQEDSAVYLCASSLDPSGALYSTDTQYFGPGTRLTVL.

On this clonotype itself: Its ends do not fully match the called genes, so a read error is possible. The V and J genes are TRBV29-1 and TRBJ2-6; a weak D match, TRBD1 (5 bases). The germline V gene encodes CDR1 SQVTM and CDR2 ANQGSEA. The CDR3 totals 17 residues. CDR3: CSVEVGRGVSGANVPTF. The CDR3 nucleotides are TGCAGCGTTGAAGTAGGTCGAGGAGTCTCTGGGGCCAACGTCCCGACTTTC.

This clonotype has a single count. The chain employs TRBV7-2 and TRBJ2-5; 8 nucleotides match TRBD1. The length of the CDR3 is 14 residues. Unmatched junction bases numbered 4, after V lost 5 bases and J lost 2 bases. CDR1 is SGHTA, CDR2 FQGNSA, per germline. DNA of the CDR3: TGTGCCAGCAGCCCGGACAGGGCGCAAGAGACCCAGTACTTC. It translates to CASSPDRAQETQYF.

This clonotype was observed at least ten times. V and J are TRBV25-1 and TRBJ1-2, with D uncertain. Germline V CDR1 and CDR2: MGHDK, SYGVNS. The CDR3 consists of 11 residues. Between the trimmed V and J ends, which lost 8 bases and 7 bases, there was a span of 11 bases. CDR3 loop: CASSVGFGYTF. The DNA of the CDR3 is TGTGCCAGCTCGGTGGGATTTGGCTACACCTTC.

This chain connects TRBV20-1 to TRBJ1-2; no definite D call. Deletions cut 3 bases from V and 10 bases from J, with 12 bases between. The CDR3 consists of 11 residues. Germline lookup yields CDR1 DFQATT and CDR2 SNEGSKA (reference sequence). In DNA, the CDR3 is TGCAGTGCTAGCCGAGAGCCGTTCTACACCTTC. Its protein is CSASREPFYTF.

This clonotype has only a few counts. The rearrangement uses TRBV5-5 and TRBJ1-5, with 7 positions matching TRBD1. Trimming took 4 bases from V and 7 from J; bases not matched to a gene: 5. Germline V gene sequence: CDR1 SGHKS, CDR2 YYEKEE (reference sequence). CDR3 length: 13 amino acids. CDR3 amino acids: CASSGQEEQPQHF. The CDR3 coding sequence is TGTGCCAGCAGCGGACAGGAGGAACAGCCCCAGCATTTT.